This paragraph covers one TCR beta chain sequence. Its antigen target is currently unknown. Base qualities are not recorded, but no much larger clone differs from it by a single base. Whole blood was collected in K2EDTA tubes by collaborating institutions according to the institutions' own protocols. For TCRbeta analysis, collaborators shipped samples as frozen whole blood, isolated PBMCs, or DNA extracted from either of those sample types. CDR1 MNHNY and CDR2 SVGAGI are derived from the germline V gene (reference sequence). From the cysteine through the phenylalanine, the CDR3 covers 17 amino acids. Just the 51-base CDR3 DNA is kept, in frame starting at base 1. Here V drops 5 bases and J drops 0 bases, and the junction holds 9 bases not matched to any gene. The data derive from a study of blood T cell repertoires in COVID-19 (dated by TCRdb to about 2020). Looking at the study overall: Samples from collaborators originated in the United States, Italy and Spain and spanned both the acute and convalescent phases of COVID-19. Nearly every sample came with metadata listing a de-identified subject ID, COVID-19 status, age in years and sex. Samples were obtained from the ongoing ImmuneRACE study (first 160 participants) and from some 1,300 subjects provided by 6 global collaborators. Where available, HLA class I and class II types were obtained from metadata supplied by the sample provider rather than from assay-based typing. Subjects who had been exposed to COVID-19, were actively infected with it, or had recovered from it provided the deeply sampled blood TCRbeta repertoires that made up the dataset. The repertoires were made available in a free public database intended to serve as a resource for research on the immune response to SARS-CoV-2. The material from the prospective study consisted of cDNA or gDNA derived from T cells, B-cell-depleted T cells, or PBMCs. The paper as a whole reports these results and caveats: How much clinical and demographic metadata was included differed by source and by participant, and the metadata was provided uncurated.

TCRbeta CDR3 regions were amplified from genomic DNA by means of the immunoSEQ Assay, a bias-controlled multiplex PCR. From the authors' description of their analysis: The number of nucleated cells in each sample was estimated by amplification of reference gene primers within the assay. To quantify the absolute abundance of each unique TCRbeta CDR3 rearrangement, sequence reads were collapsed and filtered. For each sample, productive Simpson clonality was calculated as the square root of Simpson's diversity index over productive rearrangements. The clones in this table, taken by TCRdb from immuneACCESS, are in-frame only. Not every clone is retained; where verified, under half of the shortfall comes from an unresolved V gene, and the cause of the rest is unknown. V, J and clone size derive from that table, while D and trimming were established from the DNA sequence. In this sample the table shows roughly 140,000 clones, approximately 80% of which occur a single time. The ten largest clones add up to roughly 10% of the sample.

The rearrangement joined TRBV6-6 to TRBJ1-3; 8 central nucleotides agree with TRBD1. Sequencing used peripheral blood. This sequence was found in a man aged 60 to 69 with active or convalescent COVID-19. The DNA is TGTGCCAGCAGTCCGAGGACAGGGCCCAACTCTGGAAACACCATATATTTT. This is translated as CASSPRTGPNSGNTIYF.